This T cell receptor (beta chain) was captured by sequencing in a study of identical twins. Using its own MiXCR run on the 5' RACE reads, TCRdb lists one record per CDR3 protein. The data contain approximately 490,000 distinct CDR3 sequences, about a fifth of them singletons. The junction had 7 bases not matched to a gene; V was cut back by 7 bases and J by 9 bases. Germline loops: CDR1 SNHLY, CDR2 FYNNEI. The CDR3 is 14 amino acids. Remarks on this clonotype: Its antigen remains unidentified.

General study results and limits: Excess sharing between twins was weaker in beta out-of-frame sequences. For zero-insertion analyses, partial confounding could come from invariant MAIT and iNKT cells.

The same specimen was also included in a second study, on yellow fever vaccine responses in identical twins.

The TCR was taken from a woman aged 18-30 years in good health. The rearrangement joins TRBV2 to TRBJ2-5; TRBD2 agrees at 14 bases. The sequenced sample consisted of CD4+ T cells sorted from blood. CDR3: CASKTSGRAWAQYF. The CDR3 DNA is TGTGCCAGCAAGACTAGCGGGAGGGCCTGGGCCCAGTACTTC.